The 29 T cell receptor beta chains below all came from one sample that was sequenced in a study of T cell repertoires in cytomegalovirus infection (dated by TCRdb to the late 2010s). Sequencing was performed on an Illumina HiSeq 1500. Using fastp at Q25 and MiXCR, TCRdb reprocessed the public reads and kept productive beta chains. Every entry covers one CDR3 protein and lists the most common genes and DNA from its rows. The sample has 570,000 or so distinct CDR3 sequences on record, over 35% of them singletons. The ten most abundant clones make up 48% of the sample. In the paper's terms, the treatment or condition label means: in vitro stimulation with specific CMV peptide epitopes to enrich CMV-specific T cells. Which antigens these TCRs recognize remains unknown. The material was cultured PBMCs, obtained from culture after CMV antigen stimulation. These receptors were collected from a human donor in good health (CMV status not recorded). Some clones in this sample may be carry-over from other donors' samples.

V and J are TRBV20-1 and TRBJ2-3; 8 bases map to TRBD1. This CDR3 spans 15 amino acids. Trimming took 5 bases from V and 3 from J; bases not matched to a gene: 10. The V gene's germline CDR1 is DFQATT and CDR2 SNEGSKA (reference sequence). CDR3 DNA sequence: TGCAGTGCTCCGGACAGGGCTCTATCAACAGATACGCAGTATTTT. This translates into CSAPDRALSTDTQYF.

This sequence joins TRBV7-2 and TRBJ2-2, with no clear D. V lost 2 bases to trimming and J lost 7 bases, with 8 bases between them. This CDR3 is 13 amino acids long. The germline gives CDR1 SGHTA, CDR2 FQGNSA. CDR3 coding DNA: TGTGCCAGCAGCTTAAACAGAGGCGGGGAGCTGTTTTTT. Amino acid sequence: CASSLNRGGELFF.

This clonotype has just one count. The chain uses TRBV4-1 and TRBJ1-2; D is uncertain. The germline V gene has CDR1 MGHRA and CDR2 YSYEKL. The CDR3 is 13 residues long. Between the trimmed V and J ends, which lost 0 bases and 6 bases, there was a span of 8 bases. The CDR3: CASSQDHRDGYTF. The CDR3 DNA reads TGCGCCAGCAGCCAAGATCATCGCGATGGCTACACCTTC.

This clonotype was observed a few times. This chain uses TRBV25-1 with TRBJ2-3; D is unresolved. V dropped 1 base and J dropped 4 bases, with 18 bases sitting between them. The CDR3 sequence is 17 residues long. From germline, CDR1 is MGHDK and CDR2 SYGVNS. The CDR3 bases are TGTGCCAGCAGTGAATCGACGTGGGGTAAAGACGCAGATACGCAGTATTTT. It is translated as CASSESTWGKDADTQYF.

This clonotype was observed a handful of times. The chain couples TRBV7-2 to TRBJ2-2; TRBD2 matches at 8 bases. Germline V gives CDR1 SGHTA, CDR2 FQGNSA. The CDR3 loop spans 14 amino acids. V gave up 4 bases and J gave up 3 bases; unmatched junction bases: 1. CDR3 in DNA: TGTGCCAGCAGCTCCGGGGGGGACACCGGGGAGCTGTTTTTT. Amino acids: CASSSGGDTGELFF.

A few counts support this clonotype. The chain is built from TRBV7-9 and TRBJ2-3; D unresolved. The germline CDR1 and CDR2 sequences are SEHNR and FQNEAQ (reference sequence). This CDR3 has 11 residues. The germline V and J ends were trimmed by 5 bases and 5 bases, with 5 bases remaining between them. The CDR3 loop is CASSREDTQYF. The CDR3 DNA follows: TGTGCCAGCAGCAGAGAAGATACGCAGTATTTT.

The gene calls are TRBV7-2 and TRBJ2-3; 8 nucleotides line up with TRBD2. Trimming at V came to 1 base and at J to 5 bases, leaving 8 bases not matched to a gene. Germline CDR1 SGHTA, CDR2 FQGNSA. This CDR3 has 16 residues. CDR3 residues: CASSLDIQRGIDTQYF. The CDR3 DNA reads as TGTGCCAGCAGCTTAGATATTCAGCGGGGGATAGATACGCAGTATTTT.

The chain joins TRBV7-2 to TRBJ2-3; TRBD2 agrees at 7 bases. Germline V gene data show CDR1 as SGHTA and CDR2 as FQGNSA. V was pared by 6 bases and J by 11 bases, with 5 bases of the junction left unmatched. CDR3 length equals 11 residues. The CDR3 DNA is TGTGCCAGCAGTGGGGAGGGCCTGCAGTATTTT. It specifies CASSGEGLQYF.

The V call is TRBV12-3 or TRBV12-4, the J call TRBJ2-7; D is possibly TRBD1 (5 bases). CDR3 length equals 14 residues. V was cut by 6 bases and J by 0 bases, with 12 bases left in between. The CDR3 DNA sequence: TGTGCCAGCAGGGGTGACAGTTTCTCCTACGAGCAGTACTTC. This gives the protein CASRGDSFSYEQYF.

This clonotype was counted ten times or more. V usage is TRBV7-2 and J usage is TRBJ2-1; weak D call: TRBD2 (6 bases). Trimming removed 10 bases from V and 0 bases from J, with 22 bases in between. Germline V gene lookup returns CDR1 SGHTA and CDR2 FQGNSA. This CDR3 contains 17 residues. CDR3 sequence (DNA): TGTGCCATCGCGGGACGCCCGAGAAGGAGCTCCTACAATGAGCAGTTCTTC. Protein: CAIAGRPRRSSYNEQFF.

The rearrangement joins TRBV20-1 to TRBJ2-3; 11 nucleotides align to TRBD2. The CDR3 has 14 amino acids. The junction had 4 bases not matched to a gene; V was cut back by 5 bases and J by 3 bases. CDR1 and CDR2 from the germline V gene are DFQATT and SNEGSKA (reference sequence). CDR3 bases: TGCAGTGCTTATAGCGGGAGGGAGACAGATACGCAGTATTTT. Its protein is CSAYSGRETDTQYF.

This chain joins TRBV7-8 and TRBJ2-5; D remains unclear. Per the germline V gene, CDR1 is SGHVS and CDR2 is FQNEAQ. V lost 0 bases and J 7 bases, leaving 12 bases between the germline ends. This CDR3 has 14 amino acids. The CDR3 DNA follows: TGTGCCAGCAGCTTAGCGCGAATGGCGAGGACCCAGTACTTC. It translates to CASSLARMARTQYF.

CDR3 amino acids: CASSVSLMTEAFF. The DNA of the CDR3 is TGTGCCAGCAGCGTATCCTTAATGACTGAAGCTTTCTTT. The chain is built from TRBV6-1 and TRBJ1-1, with D hard to call. This CDR3 is built from 13 residues. V lost 6 bases and J lost 5, with 13 bases in between. Germline V gives CDR1 MNHNS, CDR2 SASEGT.

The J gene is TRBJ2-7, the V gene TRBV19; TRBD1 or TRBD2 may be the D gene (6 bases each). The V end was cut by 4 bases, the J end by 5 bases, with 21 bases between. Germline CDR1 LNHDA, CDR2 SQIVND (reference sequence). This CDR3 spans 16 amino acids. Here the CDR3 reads CASSSPRSGAHHEQYF. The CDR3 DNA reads TGTGCCAGTAGTAGCCCCCGGTCGGGGGCTCACCACGAGCAGTACTTC.

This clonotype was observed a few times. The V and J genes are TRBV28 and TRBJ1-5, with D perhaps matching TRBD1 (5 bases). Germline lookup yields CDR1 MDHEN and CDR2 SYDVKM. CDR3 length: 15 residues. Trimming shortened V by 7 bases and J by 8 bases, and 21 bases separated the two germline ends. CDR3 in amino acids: CASTKSGQGPKPQHF. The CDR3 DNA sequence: TGTGCCAGCACCAAAAGCGGACAAGGCCCGAAGCCCCAGCATTTT. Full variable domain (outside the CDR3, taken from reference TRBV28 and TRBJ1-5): DVKVTQSSRYLVKRTGEKVFLECVQDMDHENMFWYRQDPGLGLRLIYFSYDVKMKEKGDIPEGYSVSREKKERFSLILESASTNQTSMYLCASTKSGQGPKPQHFGDGTRLSIL.

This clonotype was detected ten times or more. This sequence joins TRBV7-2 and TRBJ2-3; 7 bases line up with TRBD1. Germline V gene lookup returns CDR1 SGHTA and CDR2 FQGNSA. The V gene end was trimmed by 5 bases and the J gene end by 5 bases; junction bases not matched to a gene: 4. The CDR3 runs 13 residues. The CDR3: CASSPNRGDTQYF. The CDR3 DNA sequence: TGTGCCAGCAGCCCAAACAGGGGAGATACGCAGTATTTT. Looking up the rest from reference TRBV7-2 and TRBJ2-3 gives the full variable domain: GAGVSQSPSNKVTEKGKDVELRCDPISGHTALYWYRQSLGQGLEFLIYFQGNSAPDKSGLPSDRFSAERTGGSVSTLTIQRTQQEDSAVYLCASSPNRGDTQYFGPGTRLTVL.

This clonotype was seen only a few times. CDR3 bases: TGTGCCAGCAGCTTGGATCTTAACTCCTACAATGAGCAGTTCTTC. It codes for CASSLDLNSYNEQFF. The J gene is TRBJ2-1, the V gene TRBV5-4; unclear D gene. V lost 0 bases, J lost 0 bases, and 7 bases lay in between. There are 15 residues in the CDR3. Germline V gene lookup returns CDR1 SGHNT and CDR2 YYREEE (reference sequence).

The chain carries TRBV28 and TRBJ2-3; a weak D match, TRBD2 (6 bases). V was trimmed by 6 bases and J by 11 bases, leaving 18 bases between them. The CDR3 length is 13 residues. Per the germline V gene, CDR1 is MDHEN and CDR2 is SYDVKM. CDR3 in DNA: TGTGCCAGCAGACGGACTACCCAAGGGAGGCAGTATTTT. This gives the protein CASRRTTQGRQYF.

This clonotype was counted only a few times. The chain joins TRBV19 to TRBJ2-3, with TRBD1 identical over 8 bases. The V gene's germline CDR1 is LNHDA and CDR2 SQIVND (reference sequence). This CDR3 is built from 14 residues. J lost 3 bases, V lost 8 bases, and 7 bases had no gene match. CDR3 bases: TGTGCCAGTGGGGACAGGACGTCTACAGATACGCAGTATTTT. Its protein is CASGDRTSTDTQYF.

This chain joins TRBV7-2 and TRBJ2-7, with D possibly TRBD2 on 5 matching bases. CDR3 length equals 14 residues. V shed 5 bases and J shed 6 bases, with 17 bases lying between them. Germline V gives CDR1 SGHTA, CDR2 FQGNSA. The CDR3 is CASSPRSGGLEQYF. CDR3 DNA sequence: TGTGCCAGCAGCCCTCGCAGCGGCGGGCTCGAGCAGTACTTC.

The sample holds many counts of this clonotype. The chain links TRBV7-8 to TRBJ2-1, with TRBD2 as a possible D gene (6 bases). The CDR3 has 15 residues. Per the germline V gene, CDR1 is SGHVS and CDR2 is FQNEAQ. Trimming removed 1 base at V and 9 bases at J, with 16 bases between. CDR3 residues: CASSLEGPSDSEQFF. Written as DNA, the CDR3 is TGTGCCAGCAGCTTAGAGGGTCCTAGCGATAGTGAGCAGTTCTTC.

The DNA of the CDR3 is TGTGCCAGCATGGAAGGACAGAGCTCCTATAATTCACCCCTCCACTTT. Encoded protein: CASMEGQSSYNSPLHF. The rearrangement uses TRBV6-1 and TRBJ1-6; D may be TRBD1 (6 bases). Germline V gene sequence: CDR1 MNHNS, CDR2 SASEGT. Trimming took 7 bases from V and 0 from J, leaving 13 bases between them. This CDR3 comprises 16 residues.

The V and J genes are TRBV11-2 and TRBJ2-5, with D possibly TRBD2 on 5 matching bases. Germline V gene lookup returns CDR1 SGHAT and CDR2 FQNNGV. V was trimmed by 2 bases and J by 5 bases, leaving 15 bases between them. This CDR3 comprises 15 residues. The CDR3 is CASSLRTGSGETQYF. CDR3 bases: TGTGCCAGCAGCTTACGGACCGGATCGGGGGAGACCCAGTACTTC.

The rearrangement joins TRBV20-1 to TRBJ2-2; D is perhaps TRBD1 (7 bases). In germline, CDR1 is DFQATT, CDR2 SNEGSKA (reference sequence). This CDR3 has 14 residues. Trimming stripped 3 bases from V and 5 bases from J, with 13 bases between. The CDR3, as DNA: TGCAGTGCTAGGGACAGGACTAAGACCGGGGAGCTGTTTTTT. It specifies CSARDRTKTGELFF.

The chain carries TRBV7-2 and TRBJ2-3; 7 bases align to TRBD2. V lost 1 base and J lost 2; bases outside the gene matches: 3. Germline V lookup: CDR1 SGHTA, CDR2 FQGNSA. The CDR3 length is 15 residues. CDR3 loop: CASSLVAGVTDTQYF. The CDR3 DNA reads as TGTGCCAGCAGCTTAGTTGCGGGAGTCACAGATACGCAGTATTTT. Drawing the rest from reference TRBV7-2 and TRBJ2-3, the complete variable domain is GAGVSQSPSNKVTEKGKDVELRCDPISGHTALYWYRQSLGQGLEFLIYFQGNSAPDKSGLPSDRFSAERTGGSVSTLTIQRTQQEDSAVYLCASSLVAGVTDTQYFGPGTRLTVL.

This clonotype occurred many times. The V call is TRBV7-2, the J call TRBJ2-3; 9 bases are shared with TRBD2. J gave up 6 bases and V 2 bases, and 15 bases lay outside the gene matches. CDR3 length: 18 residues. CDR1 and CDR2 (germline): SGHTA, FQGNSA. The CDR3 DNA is TGTGCCAGCAGCTTACGCGGGGGAGGCGGGGGGGCCGGGGATACGCAGTATTTT. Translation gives CASSLRGGGGGAGDTQYF.

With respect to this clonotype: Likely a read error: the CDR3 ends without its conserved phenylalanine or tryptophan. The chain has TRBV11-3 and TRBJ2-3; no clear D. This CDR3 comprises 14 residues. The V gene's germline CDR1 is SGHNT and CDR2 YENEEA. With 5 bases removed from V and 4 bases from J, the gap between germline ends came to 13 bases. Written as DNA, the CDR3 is TGTGCCAGCAGCGCCGGACGGTATTCAGATACGCAGTATCTT. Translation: CASSAGRYSDTQYL.

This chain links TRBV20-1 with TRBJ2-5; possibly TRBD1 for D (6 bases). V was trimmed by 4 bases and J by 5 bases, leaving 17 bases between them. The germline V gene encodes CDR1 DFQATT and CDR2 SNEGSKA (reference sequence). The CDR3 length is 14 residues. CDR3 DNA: TGCAGTGCTATTGCGACAGGAAACTGGGAGACCCAGTACTTC. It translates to CSAIATGNWETQYF.

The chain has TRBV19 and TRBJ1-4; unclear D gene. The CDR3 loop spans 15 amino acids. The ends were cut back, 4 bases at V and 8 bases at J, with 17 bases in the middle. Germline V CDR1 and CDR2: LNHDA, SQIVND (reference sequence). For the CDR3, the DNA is TGTGCCAGTAGTAGAACGACGGGGTTCAACGAAAAACTGTTTTTT. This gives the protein CASSRTTGFNEKLFF.